Included here is one T cell receptor beta chain sequence, with context. Per the study methods: Scientists estimated how many nucleated cells there were by amplifying reference gene primers. The assay was immunoSEQ multiplex PCR, and TCRdb's table has in-frame clones only and misses some. The V and J calls and the clone size are those of that table, but D and trimming were determined from the DNA. Of under 350,000 clones listed, roughly 90% are singletons. This sample was taken from a study of blood T cell repertoires in COVID-19. The source material was peripheral blood. The sequence was collected from a woman aged 25-40 years with COVID-19, enrolled during active disease.

In nucleotides, the CDR3 is TGTGCCAGCAGCTACGACAGGGCGTCTGGAAACACCATATATTTT. It yields the protein CASSYDRASGNTIYF. The J gene is TRBJ1-3, the V gene TRBV3-1 (or the pseudogene TRBV3-2); 7 bases line up with TRBD1. This CDR3 spans 15 amino acids. The trim removed 5 bases at V and 1 base at J, leaving 5 bases unmatched. Looked up from germline, CDR1 is LGHDT and CDR2 is YNNKEL (reference sequence).